Shown below are 23 T cell receptor beta chains from a single sample sequenced in a study of blood T cell repertoires in COVID-19. Sequencing was performed with immunoSEQ multiplex PCR; in TCRdb, only in-frame clones are kept and a portion is missing. The table lists 95,000 to 150,000 clones, roughly four fifths of them singletons. Sequencing was performed on peripheral blood. The receptors originated from a human donor in a cohort sampled during active COVID-19.

The sample holds one count of this clone. The V call is TRBV19, the J call TRBJ2-3; TRBD1 matches at 9 bases. The germline V gene encodes CDR1 LNHDA and CDR2 SQIVND (reference sequence). The CDR3 is 14 amino acids. J gave up 5 bases and V 4 bases, and 4 bases lay outside the gene matches. CDR3 DNA: TGTGCCAGTAGTACCACGGGACAGGGAGATACGCAGTATTTT. Translating it yields CASSTTGQGDTQYF.

The chain recombines TRBV6-2 or TRBV6-3 with TRBJ1-6; D remains unclear. The CDR3 consists of 16 residues. Germline CDR1 MNHEY, CDR2 SVGEGT. V lost 5 bases and J lost 0, with 11 bases in between. CDR3 residues: CASSLYGNSYNSPLHF. The CDR3 nucleotides read TGTGCCAGCAGTCTCTATGGTAACTCCTATAATTCACCCCTCCACTTT.

The V call is TRBV10-3, the J call TRBJ1-1, with 8 positions matching TRBD1. Germline lookup yields CDR1 ENHRY and CDR2 SYGVKD. CDR3 length equals 14 residues. V was clipped by 4 bases and J by 1 base; unmatched bases: 2. The CDR3 DNA reads as TGTGCCATCAGTGGTGGACAGGGGAACACTGAAGCTTTCTTT. Protein sequence: CAISGGQGNTEAFF.

The CDR3 DNA sequence: TGTGCCAGCAACCGGGGGGTTGCAACTAATGAAAAACTGTTTTTT. Its protein is CASNRGVATNEKLFF. The chain couples TRBV6-5 to TRBJ1-4; a weak D match, TRBD1 (5 bases). Germline CDR1 is MNHEY and CDR2 is SVGAGI. This CDR3 comprises 15 residues. Trimming cost V 7 bases and J 0 bases, with 12 bases left between them.

This chain uses TRBV6-1 with TRBJ2-3; no firm D call. CDR3 size: 12 residues. The germline gives CDR1 MNHNS, CDR2 SASEGT. The ends were cut back, 2 bases at V and 9 bases at J, with 9 bases in the middle. CDR3 DNA: TGTGCCAGCAGTGAAAGTAGTTCGACGCAGTATTTT. Its translation: CASSESSSTQYF.

This chain uses TRBV7-2 with TRBJ2-7; tentative D call: TRBD2 (5 bases). Trimming took 1 base from V and 2 from J, leaving 9 bases between them. Germline V CDR1 and CDR2: SGHTA, FQGNSA. This CDR3 contains 14 residues. The chain's CDR3 is CASSLDPGTYEQYF. CDR3 nucleotide sequence: TGTGCCAGCAGCTTAGATCCGGGAACCTACGAGCAGTACTTC.

The chain joins TRBV20-1 to TRBJ1-1; D unclear. The CDR3 loop spans 11 amino acids. The germline V gene has CDR1 DFQATT and CDR2 SNEGSKA (reference sequence). The germline V and J ends were trimmed by 5 bases and 4 bases, with 8 bases remaining between them. CDR3 in DNA: TGCAGTGCTTACGCGGGCACTGAAGCTTTCTTT. This encodes CSAYAGTEAFF.

This chain joins TRBV2 and TRBJ2-1, with 7 bases matching TRBD1. Germline-derived CDR1 and CDR2 are SNHLY and FYNNEI. The V and J ends lost 5 bases and 1 base, in that order; junction bases with no gene match: 2. The CDR3 is made up of 14 amino acids. The CDR3 DNA reads as TGTGCCAGCAGTACGACAGGGTCCTACAATGAGCAGTTCTTC. Translating it yields CASSTTGSYNEQFF. Complete variable domain (other parts from reference TRBV2 and TRBJ2-1): EPEVTQTPSHQVTQMGQEVILRCVPISNHLYFYWYRQILGQKVEFLVSFYNNEISEKSEIFDDQFSVERPDGSNFTLKIRSTKLEDSAMYFCASSTTGSYNEQFFGPGTRLTVL.

J is TRBJ1-6 and V is TRBV7-8, with 10 bases identical to TRBD1. This CDR3 is 15 amino acids long. Germline V gene sequence: CDR1 SGHVS, CDR2 FQNEAQ. V was pared by 5 bases and J by 7 bases, with 5 bases of the junction left unmatched. The CDR3 DNA reads TGTGCCAGCAGCCCGATGGGACAGGGGAATTCACCCCTCCACTTT. Amino acid sequence: CASSPMGQGNSPLHF.

The CDR3, as DNA: TGTGCCAGCTCATACGGACAGTCGGGTTCACCCCTCCACTTT. This sequence encodes CASSYGQSGSPLHF. The genes are TRBV18 and TRBJ1-6; weak D call: TRBD1 (6 bases). The germline V gene has CDR1 KGHSH and CDR2 LQKENI. CDR3 length: 14 amino acids. V was pared by 5 bases and J by 9 bases, with 14 bases between.

The chain has TRBV2 and TRBJ2-3; 8 bases line up with TRBD2. The CDR3 consists of 15 residues. The V gene end was trimmed by 8 bases and the J gene end by 5 bases; junction bases not matched to a gene: 12. CDR1 and CDR2 (germline): SNHLY, FYNNEI. CDR3 residues: CASVPRGGLGDTQYF. The DNA for the CDR3 is TGTGCCAGCGTTCCTCGGGGGGGGCTAGGAGATACGCAGTATTTT.

The chain employs TRBV12-2 and TRBJ2-5; TRBD2 is taken as the D call from the table, unchecked against the DNA. TRBV12-2 has pseudogene status. CDR3 length equals 13 residues. The CDR3 region is CASRPPTEETQYF. The DNA of the CDR3 is TGTGCAAGTCGCCCCCCCACCGAGGAGACCCAGTACTTC.

This rearrangement joins TRBV14 to TRBJ1-1; D remains unclear. Trimming pared 5 bases from V and 1 base from J, leaving 11 bases between. The CDR3 is 14 amino acids. Germline loops: CDR1 SGHDN, CDR2 FVKESK. CDR3 in amino acids: CASSELTGNTEAFF. CDR3 nucleotide sequence: TGTGCCAGCAGCGAACTGACGGGGAACACTGAAGCTTTCTTT.

The chain employs TRBV4-1 and TRBJ2-7; 8 nucleotides align to TRBD1. The CDR3 is made up of 15 amino acids. The V gene's germline CDR1 is MGHRA and CDR2 YSYEKL. After removal of 1 base from V and 5 bases from J, the junction contained 7 bases not matched to a gene. CDR3 residues: CASSQGTGYFHEQYF. The CDR3 nucleotides are TGCGCCAGCAGCCAAGGGACAGGGTATTTTCACGAGCAGTACTTC.

The chain employs TRBV7-6 and TRBJ1-4; the match to TRBD1 covers 9 bases. This CDR3 region has 16 residues. The germline CDR1 and CDR2 sequences are SGHVS and FNYEAQ. The ends lost 5 bases at V and 5 bases at J; junction bases unmatched: 9. The CDR3 loop is CASSQGIGQGNEKLFF. Written as DNA, the CDR3 is TGTGCCAGCAGCCAAGGGATCGGACAGGGGAATGAAAAACTGTTTTTT.

This chain links TRBV7-2 with TRBJ2-2; 11 nucleotides agree with TRBD1. Trimming took 2 bases from V and 6 from J; bases not matched to a gene: 5. Germline CDR1 SGHTA, CDR2 FQGNSA. This CDR3 is 16 amino acids long. In nucleotides, the CDR3 is TGTGCCAGCAGCTTATCAAGGACAGGGGGCGCCGGGGAGCTGTTTTTT. Its protein product is CASSLSRTGGAGELFF.

The chain carries TRBV19 and TRBJ2-7, with D uncertain. CDR1 is LNHDA, CDR2 SQIVND, per germline (reference sequence). Trimming took 3 bases from V and 0 from J, leaving 24 bases between them. CDR3 length: 19 amino acids. CDR3 loop: CASSIPPGPPHSCSYEQYF. Here the CDR3 DNA reads TGTGCCAGTAGTATCCCCCCGGGTCCTCCCCACTCCTGCTCCTACGAGCAGTACTTC.

The CDR3 DNA follows: TGCGCCAGCAGCCCCCTTCATCCTAGCGGGGGGCCAAGCACAGATACGCAGTATTTT. Protein: CASSPLHPSGGPSTDTQYF. V gene TRBV5-1 combines with J gene TRBJ2-3; 11 bases are shared with TRBD2. Germline CDR1 is SGHRS and CDR2 is YFSETQ. V dropped 4 bases and J dropped 0; count of bases not matched to a gene: 13. The CDR3 runs to 19 residues.

This clone is a singleton in its sample. The chain has TRBV5-1 and TRBJ2-5, with D perhaps TRBD2 (5 bases). Per the germline V gene, CDR1 is SGHRS and CDR2 is YFSETQ. The CDR3 loop spans 12 amino acids. V gave up 5 bases and J gave up 3 bases, with 8 bases separating them. The CDR3 sequence is CASRGSKETQYF. DNA for the CDR3: TGCGCCAGCAGGGGGAGCAAAGAGACCCAGTACTTC.

The V call is TRBV5-4, the J call TRBJ1-2, with 7 bases matching TRBD1. The germline V gene has CDR1 SGHNT and CDR2 YYREEE (reference sequence). V shed 4 bases and J 8 bases; nucleotides not matched to a gene: 14. This CDR3 is 15 amino acids long. In DNA, the CDR3 is TGTGCCAGCAGCCCCTCGGCGGAGGGGGCTTGGGGCTACACCTTC. This sequence encodes CASSPSAEGAWGYTF.

The V and J genes are TRBV5-4 and TRBJ2-1, with TRBD2 matching 8 bases. V gave up 3 bases and J gave up 7 bases; unmatched junction bases: 9. The germline V gene encodes CDR1 SGHNT and CDR2 YYREEE (reference sequence). CDR3 size: 15 residues. The DNA for the CDR3 is TGTGCCAGCAGCTCGACTAGCGCCATAGGTAATGAGCAGTTCTTC. It is translated as CASSSTSAIGNEQFF.

This rearrangement joins TRBV2 to TRBJ2-5; TRBD1 aligns across 8 bases. CDR3 length: 16 amino acids. The V gene's germline CDR1 is SNHLY and CDR2 FYNNEI. Losses at the gene ends were 3 bases for V and 4 bases for J; bases not matched to a gene: 10. This CDR3 is CASSDEVRGPGETQYF. The DNA for the CDR3 is TGTGCCAGCAGTGATGAGGTCAGGGGGCCGGGAGAGACCCAGTACTTC.

The rearrangement uses TRBV5-1 and TRBJ2-7; 7 nucleotides align to TRBD2. The V segment lost 0 bases and the J segment 7 bases; nucleotides outside the gene matches: 4. The CDR3 has 13 residues. Looked up from germline, CDR1 is SGHRS and CDR2 is YFSETQ. DNA of the CDR3: TGCGCCAGCAGCTTGGGGCCAGCGGGGGAGCAGTACTTC. Translating gives CASSLGPAGEQYF.